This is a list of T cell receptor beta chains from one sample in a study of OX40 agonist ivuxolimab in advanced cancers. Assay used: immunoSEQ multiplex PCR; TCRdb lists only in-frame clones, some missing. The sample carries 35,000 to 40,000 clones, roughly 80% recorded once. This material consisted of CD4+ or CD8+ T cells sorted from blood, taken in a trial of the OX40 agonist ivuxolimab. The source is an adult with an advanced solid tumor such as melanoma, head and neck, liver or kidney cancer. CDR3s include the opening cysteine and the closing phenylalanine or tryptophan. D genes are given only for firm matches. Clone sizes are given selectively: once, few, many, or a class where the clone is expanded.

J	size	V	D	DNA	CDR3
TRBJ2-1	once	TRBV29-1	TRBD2	TGCAGCGTTGAAGATCCTGGGGGGGTGCTCAATGAGCAGTTCTTC	CSVEDPGGVLNEQFF
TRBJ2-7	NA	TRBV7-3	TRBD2	TGTGCCAGCAGCTTCAGGACTAGCGGGAGTGAGCAGTACTTC	CASSFRTSGSEQYF
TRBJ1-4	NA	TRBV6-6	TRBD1	TGTGCCATCCGGGGGACAGGGGCCGAAAAACTGTTTTTT	CAIRGTGAEKLFF
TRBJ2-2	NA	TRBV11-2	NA	TGTGCCAGCAGCTTAGAACTATGGGGACCTTTTGGCCCCGGGGAGCTGTTTTTT	CASSLELWGPFGPGELFF
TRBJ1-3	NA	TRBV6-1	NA	TGTGCCAGCAGTGAATCTTGGGGTCTTGGTGGAAACACCATATATTTT	CASSESWGLGGNTIYF
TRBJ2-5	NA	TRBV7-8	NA	TGTGCCAGCAGCTTACTCGACCAGGTCGGTGTGAGCCAGTACTTC	CASSLLDQVGVSQYF
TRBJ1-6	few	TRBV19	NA	TGTGCCAGTAGTGCACCGGGACAACTCTCCTATAATTCACCCCTCCACTTT	CASSAPGQLSYNSPLHF
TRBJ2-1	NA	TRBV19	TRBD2	TGTGCCAGTAGTTACCAGCGGGAAACAAATGAGCAGTTCTTC	CASSYQRETNEQFF
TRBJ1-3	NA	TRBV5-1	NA	TGCGCCAGCAGCTTGGAAGGGGTGGGCTCTGGAAACACCATATATTTT	CASSLEGVGSGNTIYF
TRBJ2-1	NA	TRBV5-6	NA	TGTGCCAGCAGCTTGGCCGGGTTTTACAATGAGCAGTTCTTC	CASSLAGFYNEQFF
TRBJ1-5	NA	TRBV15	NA	TGTGCCACCAGCAGAGGTACCCGCTTTAATCAGCCCCAGCATTTT	CATSRGTRFNQPQHF
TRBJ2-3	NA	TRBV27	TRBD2	TGTGCCAGCAGGGGAATGATGGCGGGAGGAGGAGATACGCAGTATTTT	CASRGMMAGGGDTQYF
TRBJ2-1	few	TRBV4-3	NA	TGCGCCAGCAGCCAAGATACCTCACGGGCGCATCACTTCTTC	CASSQDTSRAHHFF
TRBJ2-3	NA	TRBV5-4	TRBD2	TGTGCCAGCAGCACGGGACTAGCGGGAGGGTCAGATACGCAGTATTTT	CASSTGLAGGSDTQYF
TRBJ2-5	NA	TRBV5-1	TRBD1	TGCGCCAGCAGCTTCGGACAGGGTCGGGAGACCCAGTACTTC	CASSFGQGRETQYF
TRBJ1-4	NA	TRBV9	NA	TGTGCCAGCAGCCCCCGACACGGCTCGGATGAAAAACTGTTTTTT	CASSPRHGSDEKLFF